This TCR beta chain came from a study of vaccination and CD4 T cells after COVID-19. The Oncomine TCR Beta short-read assay generated sequence data from the DNA of cultured CD4+ T cells. Each CDR3 protein gets one entry after TCRdb re-called the PCR reads with MiXCR. Among some 5,500 distinct CDR3 sequences listed, roughly a third were seen once. As for treatment: approximately 9-day PBMC culture with coronavirus spike peptide pools or control peptides (ViraFEST assay). During the years 2011-2018, before the COVID-19 pandemic, the unexposed donor's CD4+ T cells were collected. Alongside around 9.2 IU/ml IL-2 and about 9.1 ug/ml peptide pools, PBMCs were cultured at two million per well. Negative-selection isolation of CD4+ T cells was performed after around eleven days of culture. The CDR3 is made up of 14 amino acids. Per germline, CDR1 MNHEY and CDR2 SVGAGI. The V end lost 4 bases, the J end lost 4 bases, and 11 bases lay between the germline ends.

This clonotype was detected once. What it binds is unknown. Material for sequencing was CD4+ T cells from blood, cultured in vitro. The receptor's source is a human donor in good health. The V call is TRBV6-5, the J call TRBJ1-3; D remains ambiguous. For the CDR3, the DNA is TGTGCCAGCAGTTCCGTACTTAGCGGAAACACCATATATTTT. Translated, it gives CASSSVLSGNTIYF.